Listed below are T cell receptor beta chains from one sample, sequenced in a study of early stage breast cancer tumors. Clones were read by immunoSEQ multiplex PCR, and TCRdb kept only the in-frame ones, dropping some. The sample records 44,000 or so clones, about 80% being singletons. Sequencing was done on a sample of blood. The source of these receptors is a person between 45 and 65 years old with breast cancer. Each CDR3 is given with its conserved first and last residue. A D gene is named only where the DNA matches it firmly. Clone size appears in some rows only: once, few, many, or a class for an expanded clone.

>TRBV27|TRBJ2-7|16|-|once
CASSPPPQTNSYEQYF
TGTGCCAGCAGTCCCCCCCCGCAAACCAACTCCTACGAGCAGTACTTC
>TRBV13|TRBJ2-2|16|-|-
CASSRRAAANTGELFF
TGTGCCAGCAGCCGGCGCGCGGCGGCGAACACCGGGGAGCTGTTTTTT
>TRBV6-6|TRBJ1-2|14|-|-
CASSPPGLGYGYTF
TGTGCCAGCAGCCCCCCGGGGTTGGGCTATGGCTACACCTTC
>TRBV11-2|TRBJ2-7|14|-|once
CASSSKTGYYEQYF
TGTGCCAGCAGCTCGAAAACAGGGTATTACGAGCAGTACTTC
>TRBV19|TRBJ2-3|13|-|-
CASSIGAGDTQYF
TGTGCCAGTAGTATCGGCGCGGGAGATACGCAGTATTTT
>TRBV11-2|TRBJ2-7|14|TRBD1|-
CASRAGQGTYEQYF
TGTGCCAGCAGGGCGGGACAGGGTACCTACGAGCAGTACTTC
>TRBV19|TRBJ2-3|13|-|-
CASKDKNTDTQYF
TGTGCCAGTAAAGACAAAAACACAGATACGCAGTATTTT
>TRBV4-2|TRBJ2-3|16|TRBD2|few
CASSQDGAGGGDTQYF
TGTGCCAGCAGCCAAGACGGAGCGGGAGGGGGAGATACGCAGTATTTT
>TRBV5-1|TRBJ2-5|15|TRBD1|-
CASSLALAGGETQYF
TGCGCCAGCAGCTTGGCGCTGGCAGGGGGAGAGACCCAGTACTTC
>TRBV5-4|TRBJ2-5|12|-|-
CASSFLKETQYF
TGTGCCAGCAGCTTCCTCAAAGAGACCCAGTACTTC
>TRBV7-8|TRBJ1-2|14|-|-
CASSLTFANYGYTF
TGTGCCAGCAGCTTAACGTTTGCTAACTATGGCTACACCTTC
>TRBV10-3|TRBJ1-1|13|TRBD1|-
CAMAGQLDTEAFF
TGTGCCATGGCGGGACAGTTGGACACTGAAGCTTTCTTT
>TRBV5-4|TRBJ2-7|16|-|-
CASSLAFGGSNYEQYF
TGTGCCAGCAGCTTGGCCTTCGGGGGTTCTAATTACGAGCAGTACTTC
>TRBV5-1|TRBJ2-7|14|TRBD1|-
CASSGGQGSYEQYF
TGCGCCAGCAGCGGCGGACAGGGTAGCTACGAGCAGTACTTC